This passage covers 9 T cell receptor beta chains from one sample sequenced in a study of T cells in Graves' hyperthyroidism and ophthalmopathy. RNA transcripts served as the template for amplifying TCR beta CDR3 regions. TCR CDR3 underwent first-round RT-PCR with the HTBI primer set. Via MiXCR, TCRdb re-called the multiplex PCR reads, giving one row per CDR3 protein. The table lists more than 650,000 distinct CDR3 sequences, 14% of them singletons. Sequenced material: blood. These receptors originate from a woman younger than 35 with Graves' hyperthyroidism.

This clonotype has a count of ten or more. This chain connects TRBV2 to TRBJ1-5, with TRBD1 matching over 8 bases. The V and J ends lost 1 base and 4 bases, in that order; junction bases with no gene match: 6. The CDR3 has 16 amino acids. Germline loops: CDR1 SNHLY, CDR2 FYNNEI. The CDR3 bases are TGTGCCAGCAGTGAAGGGCTGACAGGGGAAAATCAGCCCCAGCATTTT. Its protein is CASSEGLTGENQPQHF.

The chain joins TRBV12-5 to TRBJ2-7; 10 bases map to TRBD1. The CDR3 contains 20 residues. V lost 0 bases to trimming and J lost 5 bases; unmatched junction nucleotides: 19. CDR1 and CDR2 from the germline V gene are LGHNT and FRNRAP. The CDR3, as DNA: TGTGCTAGTGGTTTGGTCTCGGGCGTAAGTCCCGGGACAGGGGACCACGAGCAGTACTTC. Translation: CASGLVSGVSPGTGDHEQYF.

This clonotype was counted many times. The CDR3 DNA sequence: TGTGCCAGCAGACATCCCCGGGGGAACACTGAAGCTTTCTTT. This gives the protein CASRHPRGNTEAFF. J is TRBJ1-1 and V is TRBV6-1; D is unresolved. The germline V and J ends were trimmed by 6 bases and 1 base, with 12 bases remaining between them. CDR3 length: 14 amino acids. CDR1 MNHNS and CDR2 SASEGT come from the germline V gene.

This clonotype was seen more than once but under ten times. The J gene is TRBJ2-1, the V gene TRBV7-9; 7 positions match TRBD1. Trimming at V came to 2 bases and at J to 0 bases, leaving 4 bases not matched to a gene. This CDR3 region has 16 residues. Per the germline V gene, CDR1 is SEHNR and CDR2 is FQNEAQ (reference sequence). Here the CDR3 DNA reads TGTGCCAGCAGCTTATCAGGGGACAGCTCCTACAATGAGCAGTTCTTC. Amino acid sequence: CASSLSGDSSYNEQFF.

In this sample, this clonotype turned up many times. The chain couples TRBV30 to TRBJ1-1; no clear D. This CDR3 is built from 13 residues. V was pared by 0 bases and J by 3 bases, with 8 bases between. The germline CDR1 and CDR2 sequences are GTSNPN and SVGIG (reference sequence). As DNA, the CDR3 is TGTGCCTGGAGTGTAATTTCGGACACTGAAGCTTTCTTT. Its translation is CAWSVISDTEAFF.

This clonotype has a handful of counts. The V and J genes are TRBV29-1 and TRBJ2-7; D gene uncertain. From germline, CDR1 is SQVTM and CDR2 ANQGSEA. V was cut by 7 bases and J by 5 bases, with 12 bases left in between. There are 11 residues in the CDR3. The chain's CDR3 is CSGLGYHEQYF. CDR3 nucleotides: TGCAGCGGCCTAGGGTATCACGAGCAGTACTTC.

This clonotype was detected ten times or more. This chain links TRBV6-2 or TRBV6-3 with TRBJ2-5, with 8 bases lining up with TRBD2. Germline V gives CDR1 MNHEY, CDR2 SVGEGT. After removal of 6 bases from V and 6 bases from J, the junction contained 9 bases not matched to a gene. The CDR3 sequence is 14 residues long. CDR3: CASRPLAVTQTQYF. CDR3 nucleotide sequence: TGTGCCAGCAGACCACTAGCGGTGACCCAGACCCAGTACTTC.

This clonotype was detected ten times or more. The V call is TRBV28, the J call TRBJ2-3, with unresolved D. Germline CDR1 and CDR2: MDHEN and SYDVKM. Trimming pared 5 bases from V and 2 bases from J, leaving 11 bases between. There are 14 residues in the CDR3. The CDR3 loop is CASSPSPATDTQYF. CDR3 bases: TGTGCCAGCAGTCCCTCCCCAGCCACAGATACGCAGTATTTT.

The rearrangement joins TRBV6-1 to TRBJ2-1, with a possible D match to TRBD1 (6 bases). The germline CDR1 and CDR2 sequences are MNHNS and SASEGT. This CDR3 has 16 residues. Trimming stripped 1 base from V and 0 bases from J, with 10 bases between. The CDR3 sequence: CASSEGQGPSYNEQFF. The DNA for the CDR3 is TGTGCCAGCAGTGAAGGTCAGGGGCCCTCCTACAATGAGCAGTTCTTC.